This passage covers 22 T cell receptor beta chains from one sample sequenced in a study of blood T cell repertoires in COVID-19. TCRdb keeps only in-frame clones here, not all; method: immunoSEQ multiplex PCR. This sample has about 95,000 clones, with roughly 80% found just once. The sample was peripheral blood. The receptors come from a man older than 75 with active or convalescent COVID-19.

The chain has TRBV19 and TRBJ1-2; 7 bases match TRBD1. The V gene end was trimmed by 7 bases and the J gene end by 7 bases; junction bases not matched to a gene: 9. Germline V CDR1 and CDR2: LNHDA, SQIVND (reference sequence). This CDR3 has 13 amino acids. For the CDR3, the DNA is TGTGCCAGTAATCAGGACAGGAGGCGTGGCTACACCTTC. Translated: CASNQDRRRGYTF.

CDR3 nucleotides: TGTGCCAGCAGTGAGAGTGGCGTTGCCCCTACAGAGACACAGCCAGATTATGGCTACACCTTC. This encodes CASSESGVAPTETQPDYGYTF. J is TRBJ1-2 and V is TRBV2; D is ambiguous. Trimming removed 3 bases from V and 5 bases from J, with 34 bases in between. This CDR3 comprises 21 residues. Germline CDR1 reads SNHLY; CDR2 reads FYNNEI.

This rearrangement joins TRBV14 to TRBJ2-2, with 8 bases that match TRBD1. J gave up 6 bases and V 1 base, and 4 bases lay outside the gene matches. The V gene's germline CDR1 is SGHDN and CDR2 FVKESK. The CDR3 spans 15 residues. CDR3 protein: CASSQVGRGPGELFF. CDR3 sequence (DNA): TGTGCCAGCAGCCAAGTTGGCAGGGGGCCCGGGGAGCTGTTTTTT.

This sequence joins TRBV6-5 and TRBJ2-5, with 9 bases matching TRBD1. This CDR3 region has 14 residues. The ends lost 6 bases at V and 6 bases at J; junction bases unmatched: 8. Germline CDR1 MNHEY, CDR2 SVGAGI. CDR3 coding DNA: TGTGCCAGCAGGGGCGGGACAGGGCCGAAGACCCAGTACTTC. It codes for CASRGGTGPKTQYF.

The chain carries TRBV18 and TRBJ1-5, with TRBD1 as a possible D gene (5 bases). Germline V gene data show CDR1 as KGHSH and CDR2 as LQKENI. V was clipped by 6 bases and J by 7 bases, with 22 bases between them. This CDR3 spans 16 amino acids. The CDR3 spells CASSRTGTPGEQPQHF. CDR3 nucleotides: TGTGCCAGCTCCCGTACCGGGACTCCTGGGGAGCAGCCCCAGCATTTT.

V is TRBV21-1 and J is TRBJ1-3. TRBV21-1 is assigned pseudogene status. The CDR3 contains 16 residues. CDR3 loop: CASSKGRADSGNTIYF. The CDR3 DNA reads as TGTGCCAGCAGCAAAGGGAGGGCGGACTCTGGAAACACCATATATTTT.

The gene calls are TRBV7-9 and TRBJ2-2; no clear D gene. V was shortened by 7 bases and J by 0 bases, with 9 bases between the two germline ends. Per the germline V gene, CDR1 is SEHNR and CDR2 is FQNEAQ (reference sequence). CDR3 size: 14 residues. CDR3 in amino acids: CASTIQANTGELFF. The DNA of the CDR3 is TGTGCCAGCACGATCCAGGCGAACACCGGGGAGCTGTTTTTT.

The gene calls are TRBV21-1 and TRBJ2-5; the D call in the table, TRBD1, was not verified against the DNA. TRBV21-1 is a known pseudogene. This CDR3 comprises 17 residues. CDR3 DNA: TGTGCCAGCAGCAGGTTACCGGGACAGGGAGGAAGAGAGACCCAGTACTTC. This sequence encodes CASSRLPGQGGRETQYF.

This chain links TRBV10-3 with TRBJ2-3, with 9 bases identical to TRBD2. V shed 3 bases, J shed 2 bases, and the junction held 3 bases outside the gene matches. Germline CDR1 ENHRY, CDR2 SYGVKD. The CDR3 runs to 15 residues. The CDR3 nucleotides read TGTGCCATCAGTGAATCTAGCGGGACCACAGATACGCAGTATTTT. Protein: CAISESSGTTDTQYF.

The chain joins TRBV6-5 to TRBJ1-2; D possibly corresponds to TRBD1 (5 bases). The CDR3 sequence is 15 residues long. In germline, CDR1 is MNHEY, CDR2 SVGAGI. Trimming took off 6 bases at V and 5 bases at J, with 19 bases between the two ends. Written as DNA, the CDR3 is TGTGCCAGCAGCCAAAGACAGATAGCTGGGTATGGCTACACCTTC. Translating gives CASSQRQIAGYGYTF.

The rearrangement joins TRBV7-9 to TRBJ2-1; 10 bases map to TRBD2. The CDR3 is 19 amino acids. The V and J ends lost 4 bases and 1 base, in that order; junction bases with no gene match: 13. Germline values: CDR1 SEHNR, CDR2 FQNEAQ (reference sequence). CDR3 residues: CASSSASGGFRGSYNEQFF. The CDR3 coding sequence is TGTGCCAGCAGCTCAGCTAGCGGGGGCTTCAGGGGGTCCTACAATGAGCAGTTCTTC.

V is TRBV7-9 and J is TRBJ1-4; no firm D call. This CDR3 has 18 amino acids. Germline values: CDR1 SEHNR, CDR2 FQNEAQ (reference sequence). Trimming cost V 0 bases and J 4 bases, with 18 bases left between them. The CDR3 region is CASSLASLGRQLNEKLFF. In nucleotides, the CDR3 is TGTGCCAGCAGCTTAGCGTCCTTAGGGAGACAACTTAATGAAAAACTGTTTTTT.

This chain joins TRBV3-1 (or the pseudogene TRBV3-2) and TRBJ2-3; 11 bases align to TRBD2. This CDR3 has 17 amino acids. Trimming cost V 1 base and J 4 bases; bases outside gene matches: 7. Germline CDR1 is LGHDT and CDR2 is YNNKEL (reference sequence). The CDR3, as DNA: TGTGCCAGCAGCCAAGTGTGGCTAGCGGGGGGACCAGATACGCAGTATTTT. It yields the protein CASSQVWLAGGPDTQYF.

This chain links TRBV11-2 with TRBJ2-1, with D perhaps matching TRBD1 (6 bases). Germline V CDR1 and CDR2: SGHAT, FQNNGV. The CDR3 totals 17 residues. V was shortened by 5 bases and J by 4 bases, with 21 bases between the two germline ends. The CDR3 reads CASSPNGLGTPYNEQFF. CDR3 nucleotides: TGTGCCAGCAGCCCAAACGGCTTGGGGACACCATACAATGAGCAGTTCTTC.

The V and J genes are TRBV5-4 and TRBJ2-1; a weak D match, TRBD1 (6 bases). The V end was cut by 6 bases, the J end by 5 bases, with 15 bases between. The germline V gene encodes CDR1 SGHNT and CDR2 YYREEE (reference sequence). CDR3 size: 14 residues. Here the CDR3 reads CASTSTGQHNEQFF. The CDR3 DNA follows: TGTGCCAGCACCTCTACCGGACAGCACAATGAGCAGTTCTTC.

This chain uses TRBV6-1 with TRBJ2-7; D is uncertain. Looked up from germline, CDR1 is MNHNS and CDR2 is SASEGT. V lost 1 base to trimming and J lost 2 bases, with 15 bases between them. The CDR3 is made up of 16 amino acids. The CDR3, as DNA: TGTGCCAGCAGTGAAGGGGTCGTCGGCGGAACCTACGAGCAGTACTTC. It codes for CASSEGVVGGTYEQYF.

The rearrangement links TRBV18 to TRBJ2-1, with 11 bases lining up with TRBD2. The CDR3 consists of 17 residues. V gave up 2 bases and J gave up 9 bases; unmatched junction bases: 12. Germline V gene sequence: CDR1 KGHSH, CDR2 LQKENI. The DNA for the CDR3 is TGTGCCAGCTCACCAGATGTTAGCGGGGGGGCCATATCTGAGCAGTTCTTC. Amino acid sequence: CASSPDVSGGAISEQFF. Drawing the rest from reference TRBV18 and TRBJ2-1, the complete variable domain is NAGVMQNPRHLVRRRGQEARLRCSPMKGHSHVYWYRQLPEEGLKFMVYLQKENIIDESGMPKERFSAEFPKEGPSILRIQQVVRGDSAAYFCASSPDVSGGAISEQFFGPGTRLTVL.

The chain has TRBV2 and TRBJ1-3, with D unclear. The CDR3 consists of 14 residues. Germline assignment: CDR1 SNHLY and CDR2 FYNNEI. Trimming pared 5 bases from V and 0 bases from J, leaving 8 bases between. For the CDR3, the DNA is TGTGCCAGCAGTAACGGGGTCTCTGGAAACACCATATATTTT. The encoded protein is CASSNGVSGNTIYF.

In regard to this clone: The identical CDR3 is also encoded by other nucleotide sequences in the sample. V is TRBV19 and J is TRBJ1-3; D is perhaps TRBD1 (6 bases). This CDR3 spans 15 amino acids. From germline, CDR1 is LNHDA and CDR2 SQIVND (reference sequence). The V and J ends lost 4 bases and 0 bases respectively, with 10 bases between them. CDR3 region: CASSKTGDSGNTIYF. CDR3 nucleotides: TGTGCCAGTAGTAAGACAGGAGACTCTGGAAACACCATATATTTT.

This clone appeared once. V usage is TRBV7-9 and J usage is TRBJ1-5; D unresolved. Deletions cut 5 bases from V and 2 bases from J, with 7 bases between. CDR1 is SEHNR and CDR2 is FQNEAQ in the germline V gene (reference sequence). This CDR3 has 13 residues. The CDR3 sequence: CASSRVGNQPQHF. The CDR3 bases are TGTGCCAGCAGCCGGGTAGGCAATCAGCCCCAGCATTTT. The variable domain in full, with the rest retrieved from reference TRBV7-9 and TRBJ1-5, is DTGVSQNPRHKITKRGQNVTFRCDPISEHNRLYWYRQTLGQGPEFLTYFQNEAQLEKSRLLSDRFSAERPKGSFSTLEIQRTEQGDSAMYLCASSRVGNQPQHFGDGTRLSIL.

In this sample, this clone turned up once. This chain joins TRBV6-5 and TRBJ2-3; 8 nucleotides match TRBD2. Germline CDR1 reads MNHEY; CDR2 reads SVGAGI. The CDR3 consists of 14 residues. The ends lost 5 bases at V and 1 base at J; junction bases unmatched: 2. The CDR3 DNA follows: TGTGCCAGCAGTCCAGCGGGGGGCACAGATACGCAGTATTTT. Its protein product is CASSPAGGTDTQYF.

The gene calls are TRBV27 and TRBJ1-6; 7 nucleotides match TRBD1. This CDR3 is built from 14 residues. Germline V gives CDR1 MNHEY, CDR2 SMNVEV (reference sequence). V dropped 4 bases and J dropped 6; count of bases not matched to a gene: 3. CDR3 sequence (DNA): TGTGCCAGCAGTTCCGGGACAGCTAATTCACCCCTCCACTTT. It specifies CASSSGTANSPLHF.